A single sample gave rise to the 15 T cell receptor beta chains below, sequenced in a study of T cells expressing NK-cell markers (TCRdb year 2020). Receptor libraries were prepared by 5' RACE. Sequencing took place on an Illumina HiSeq 2000. Each entry corresponds to one CDR3 protein sequence from reads that TCRdb reprocessed, and DNA is not given. The sample's table lists a count of approximately 460,000 distinct CDR3 sequences. Under 7.5% of the sample comes from the top ten. Sequenced input: blood T cells: a sorted CD56 or NKG2C T cell subset, CD4+ or CD8+ T cells, or bulk PBMC T cells (not recorded which). These receptors were taken from a woman aged 18 to 75 in good health.

The rearrangement uses TRBV11-2 and TRBJ2-1; the D call of TRBD1 rests on TCRdb alone, since no DNA is present to check it. The CDR3 sequence is 16 residues long. From germline, CDR1 is SGHAT and CDR2 FQNNGV. The CDR3 region is CASSRQGARSYNEQFF.

This chain connects TRBV29-1 to TRBJ1-1; TCRdb indicates TRBD1, and absent DNA this call remains unverified. The CDR3 is 15 amino acids. Germline V gene sequence: CDR1 SQVTM, CDR2 ANQGSEA. CDR3 amino acids: CSATGGINMNTEAFF. The entire variable domain, with the rest obtained from reference TRBV29-1 and TRBJ1-1, is as follows: SAVISQKPSRDICQRGTSLTIQCQVDSQVTMMFWYRQQPGQSLTLIATANQGSEATYESGFVIDKFPISRPNLTFSTLTVSNMSPEDSSIYLCSATGGINMNTEAFFGQGTRLTVV.

This rearrangement joins TRBV4-3 to TRBJ1-5; TCRdb's D gene call, TRBD1, goes unchecked for lack of DNA. CDR1 and CDR2 (germline): LGHNA, YSLEER. The CDR3 runs to 15 residues. CDR3 loop: CASSQGPGPNQPQHF.

The chain combines TRBV7-3 with TRBJ2-1; the TCRdb call, TRBD2, lacks DNA for checking. This CDR3 is built from 16 residues. The germline gives CDR1 SGHTA, CDR2 FQGTGA. CDR3 sequence: CASSWTGTSGYNEQFF.

The chain couples TRBV28 to TRBJ1-1; the D call of TRBD1 rests on TCRdb alone, since no DNA is present to check it. The CDR3 sequence is 13 residues long. From germline, CDR1 is MDHEN and CDR2 SYDVKM. CDR3 sequence reads: CASFQGADTEAFF. Full variable domain (remainder filled in from reference TRBV28 and TRBJ1-1): DVKVTQSSRYLVKRTGEKVFLECVQDMDHENMFWYRQDPGLGLRLIYFSYDVKMKEKGDIPEGYSVSREKKERFSLILESASTNQTSMYLCASFQGADTEAFFGQGTRLTVV.

The CDR3 reads CSAARDKKNIQYF. The chain uses TRBV20-1 and TRBJ2-4; TCRdb calls TRBD1, which cannot be checked without DNA. CDR3 size: 13 residues. Looked up from germline, CDR1 is DFQATT and CDR2 is SNEGSKA (reference sequence).

The genes are TRBV5-4 and TRBJ2-3; TCRdb proposes TRBD2, but this gene call is untestable without DNA. CDR1 SGHNT and CDR2 YYREEE come from the germline V gene (reference sequence). CDR3 length: 16 amino acids. The CDR3 reads CASSSRAGSSTDTQYF.

The rearrangement joins TRBV7-3 to TRBJ2-1; absent DNA, TCRdb's TRBD2 call cannot be checked. The CDR3 runs to 17 residues. CDR1 SGHTA and CDR2 FQGTGA come from the germline V gene. This chain's CDR3 is CASSLTRTSGGAGEQFF.

The V call is TRBV2, the J call TRBJ2-3; TCRdb's D call of TRBD1 is untestable without DNA. Germline V gene data show CDR1 as SNHLY and CDR2 as FYNNEI. The CDR3 runs 15 residues. CDR3 sequence reads: CASSETRGGTDTQYF.

The chain couples TRBV27 to TRBJ1-6. This CDR3 has 15 amino acids. Germline V gene lookup returns CDR1 MNHEY and CDR2 SMNVEV (reference sequence). The CDR3 spells CASSKPGLNNSPLHF.

The chain uses TRBV6-5 and TRBJ2-1; the TCRdb call, TRBD2, lacks DNA for checking. CDR3 size: 11 residues. Germline V gene sequence: CDR1 MNHEY, CDR2 SVGAGI. CDR3 in amino acids: CASSLAGLEFF.

V usage is TRBV20-1 and J usage is TRBJ1-5; TCRdb's D call, TRBD1, is unchecked because there is no DNA. CDR3 length: 16 amino acids. Germline V lookup: CDR1 DFQATT, CDR2 SNEGSKA (reference sequence). This CDR3 reads CSARAGQAPSNQPQHF.

The gene calls are TRBV19 and TRBJ2-3; TCRdb's D gene call, TRBD2, goes unchecked for lack of DNA. The germline gives CDR1 LNHDA, CDR2 SQIVND (reference sequence). The CDR3 is 17 residues long. CDR3 amino acids: CASSIWFAGGFPDTQYF.

V usage is TRBV30 and J usage is TRBJ1-4; the D call from TCRdb, TRBD1, cannot be confirmed without DNA. This CDR3 comprises 15 residues. CDR1 and CDR2 from the germline V gene are GTSNPN and SVGIG (reference sequence). The CDR3 spells CAWSSRGSANEKLFF.

CDR3 protein: CATSDPGLTTSQFF. V gene TRBV24-1 combines with J gene TRBJ2-1; absent DNA, TCRdb's TRBD2 call cannot be checked. Looked up from germline, CDR1 is KGHDR and CDR2 is SFDVKD. This CDR3 is 14 amino acids long.